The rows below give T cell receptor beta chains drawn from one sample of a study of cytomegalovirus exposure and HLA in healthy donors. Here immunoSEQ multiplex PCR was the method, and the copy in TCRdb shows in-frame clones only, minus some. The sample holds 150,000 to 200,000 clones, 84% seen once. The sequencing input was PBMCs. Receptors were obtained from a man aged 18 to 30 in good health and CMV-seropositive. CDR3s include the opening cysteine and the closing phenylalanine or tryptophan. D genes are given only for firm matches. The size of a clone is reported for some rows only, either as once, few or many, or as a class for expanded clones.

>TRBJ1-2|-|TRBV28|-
CASSPRSRAYYGYTF
TGTGCCAGTTCTCCCCGATCGAGGGCTTACTATGGCTACACCTTC
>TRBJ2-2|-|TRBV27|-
CASRGRRTGELFF
TGTGCCAGCAGAGGAAGGCGGACCGGGGAGCTGTTTTTT
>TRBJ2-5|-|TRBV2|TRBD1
CASSGPRQGGLETQYF
TGTGCCAGCAGTGGTCCCCGACAGGGGGGCCTGGAGACCCAGTACTTC
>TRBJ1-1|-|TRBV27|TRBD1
CASSPRGRGRGEAFF
TGTGCCAGCAGTCCGAGGGGGCGAGGGCGTGGTGAAGCTTTCTTT
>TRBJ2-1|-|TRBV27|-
CAIGGIRSYNEQFF
TGTGCCATCGGGGGAATCCGCTCCTACAATGAGCAGTTCTTC
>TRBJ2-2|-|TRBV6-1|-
CASSRAGELFF
TGTGCCAGCAGTCGAGCCGGGGAGCTGTTTTTT
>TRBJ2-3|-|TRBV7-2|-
CASSQSLEGTQYF
TGTGCCAGCAGCCAATCGCTCGAGGGTACGCAGTATTTT
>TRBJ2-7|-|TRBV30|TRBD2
CAWRSPGLVTPRYEQYF
TGTGCCTGGAGGTCCCCGGGACTAGTCACCCCCCGTTACGAGCAGTACTTC
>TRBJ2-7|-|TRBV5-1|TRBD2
CASSFGLDSEQYF
TGCGCCAGCAGCTTCGGACTAGACAGCGAGCAGTACTTC
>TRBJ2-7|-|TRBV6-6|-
CASSSPEQYF
TGTGCCAGCAGTTCTCCCGAGCAGTACTTC
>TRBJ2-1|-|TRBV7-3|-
CASSSTYNEQFF
TGTGCCAGCAGCTCCACCTACAATGAGCAGTTCTTC
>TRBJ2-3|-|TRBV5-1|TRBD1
CASSRQGATDTQYF
TGCGCCAGCAGCAGACAGGGGGCCACAGATACGCAGTATTTT
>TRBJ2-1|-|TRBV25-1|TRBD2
CAPRRGREVQEQFF
TGTGCCCCTCGGCGGGGGCGGGAGGTTCAAGAGCAGTTCTTC
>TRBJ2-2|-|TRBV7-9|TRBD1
CASSQTDRVDTGELFF
TGTGCCAGCAGCCAAACCGACAGGGTGGACACCGGGGAGCTGTTTTTT
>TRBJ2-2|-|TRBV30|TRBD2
CATPTSRNTGELFF
TGTGCCACGCCGACTAGCCGGAACACCGGGGAGCTGTTTTTT
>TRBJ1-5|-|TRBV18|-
CASSLTDRSNQPQHF
TGTGCCAGCTCACTCACCGACAGGAGCAATCAGCCCCAGCATTTT
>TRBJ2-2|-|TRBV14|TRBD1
CASRPGQGHTGELFF
TGTGCCAGCAGACCCGGACAGGGGCACACCGGGGAGCTGTTTTTT
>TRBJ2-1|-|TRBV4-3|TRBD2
CASSQGSGIGHEQFF
TGCGCCAGCAGCCAAGGAAGCGGGATTGGTCATGAGCAGTTCTTC
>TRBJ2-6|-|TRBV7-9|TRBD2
CASSSTRGGRSSGANVLTF
TGTGCCAGCAGCTCCACCCGTGGCGGGAGGTCTTCTGGGGCCAACGTCCTGACTTTC
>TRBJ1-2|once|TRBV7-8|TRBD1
CASSYSRGQGGYTF
TGTGCCAGCAGCTACTCCCGAGGACAGGGTGGCTACACCTTC
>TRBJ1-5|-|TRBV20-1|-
CSAMAGQPQHF
TGCAGTGCTATGGCCGGGCAGCCCCAGCATTTT
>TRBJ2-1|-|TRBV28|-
CASSSRSPGQFF
TGTGCCAGCAGTTCCCGCAGCCCAGGGCAGTTCTTC
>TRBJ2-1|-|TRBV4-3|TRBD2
CASSEGSGRYNEQFF
TGCGCCAGCAGCGAGGGTAGCGGGAGATACAATGAGCAGTTCTTC
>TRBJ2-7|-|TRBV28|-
CASSLGPGLEQYF
TGTGCCAGCAGTTTAGGTCCGGGTCTCGAGCAGTACTTC
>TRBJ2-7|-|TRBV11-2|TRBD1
CASSLGQGAYEQYF
TGTGCCAGCAGCTTGGGACAGGGCGCCTACGAGCAGTACTTC
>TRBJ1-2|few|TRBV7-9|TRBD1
CASSQPSTGDGYTF
TGTGCCAGCAGCCAACCATCCACAGGGGATGGCTACACCTTC
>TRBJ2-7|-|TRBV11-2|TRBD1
CASSKLRDSRPYEQYF
TGTGCCAGCAGCAAGCTAAGGGACAGTCGGCCCTACGAGCAGTACTTC
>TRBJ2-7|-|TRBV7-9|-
CASRNRHNYEQYF
TGTGCCAGCAGAAACCGACACAACTACGAGCAGTACTTC
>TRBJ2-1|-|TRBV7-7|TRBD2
CASSPTSGEGNEQFF
TGTGCCAGCAGCCCGACTAGCGGGGAGGGCAATGAGCAGTTCTTC
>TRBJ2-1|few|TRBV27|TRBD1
CASSSPGQGVPPKPNEQFF
TGTGCCAGCAGTTCTCCGGGACAGGGGGTTCCCCCGAAGCCGAATGAGCAGTTCTTC
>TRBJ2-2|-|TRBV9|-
CASSVGGPTGELFF
TGTGCCAGCAGCGTCGGGGGACCCACCGGGGAGCTGTTTTTT
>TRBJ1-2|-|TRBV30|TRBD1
CAWNPRDRESHGYTF
TGTGCCTGGAACCCCCGGGACAGGGAATCTCATGGCTACACCTTC
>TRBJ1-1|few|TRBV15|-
CATRAGLNTEAFF
TGTGCCACCAGAGCAGGGCTGAACACTGAAGCTTTCTTT
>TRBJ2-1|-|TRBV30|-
CAWSFAGNNEQFF
TGTGCCTGGAGTTTTGCGGGAAACAATGAGCAGTTCTTC
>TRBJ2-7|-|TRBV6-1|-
CASSFGVGAYEQYF
TGTGCCAGCAGTTTTGGGGTCGGGGCCTACGAGCAGTACTTC
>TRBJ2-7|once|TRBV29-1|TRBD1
CSVETGTGSYEQYF
TGCAGCGTCGAAACCGGGACAGGGTCCTACGAGCAGTACTTC
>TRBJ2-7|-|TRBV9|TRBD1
CASSTQGVSYEQYF
TGTGCCAGCAGCACCCAGGGGGTCTCCTACGAGCAGTACTTC
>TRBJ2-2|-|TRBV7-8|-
CASSLSSLVTGELFF
TGTGCCAGCAGCTTGTCTAGCTTGGTCACCGGGGAGCTGTTTTTT
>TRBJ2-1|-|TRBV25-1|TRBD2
CASSPAGGVYNEQFF
TGTGCCAGCAGTCCAGCGGGAGGGGTTTACAATGAGCAGTTCTTC
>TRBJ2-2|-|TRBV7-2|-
CASSRWSTGELFF
TGTGCCAGCAGCCGGTGGAGCACCGGGGAGCTGTTTTTT
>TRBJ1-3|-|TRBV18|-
CASSPSGDSGNTIYF
TGTGCCAGCTCACCCTCGGGAGACTCTGGAAACACCATATATTTT
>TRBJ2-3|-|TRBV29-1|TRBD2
CSVSPLAGITDTQYF
TGCAGCGTTTCCCCTCTAGCGGGGATCACAGATACGCAGTATTTT
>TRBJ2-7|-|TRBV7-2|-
CASSLGGSEQYF
TGTGCCAGCAGCTTAGGAGGTTCCGAGCAGTACTTC
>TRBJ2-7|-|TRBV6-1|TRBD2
CASSRGKRETAEQYF
TGTGCCAGCAGTAGGGGGAAGCGGGAGACGGCCGAGCAGTACTTC
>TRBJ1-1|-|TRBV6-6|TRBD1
CASSLQGATEAFF
TGTGCCAGCAGCCTACAGGGGGCCACTGAAGCTTTCTTT
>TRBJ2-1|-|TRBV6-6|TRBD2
CASMMVAGDYNEQFF
TGTGCCAGCATGATGGTAGCGGGTGATTACAATGAGCAGTTCTTC
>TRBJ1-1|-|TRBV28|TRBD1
CASSPSGQGFDTEAFF
TGTGCCAGCAGTCCCTCGGGACAGGGCTTTGACACTGAAGCTTTCTTT
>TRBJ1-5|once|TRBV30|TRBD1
CAWNGQGIQPQHF
TGTGCCTGGAATGGACAGGGGATTCAGCCCCAGCATTTT
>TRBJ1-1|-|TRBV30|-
CAWSVLGSREAFF
TGTGCCTGGAGTGTACTGGGCAGCAGAGAAGCTTTCTTT
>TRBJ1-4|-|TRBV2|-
CASSGGRGEGPTAEKLFF
TGTGCCAGCAGTGGGGGCAGGGGAGAGGGGCCAACGGCTGAAAAACTGTTTTTT
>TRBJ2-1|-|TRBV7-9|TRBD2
CAIELAPSSYNEQFF
TGTGCCATCGAACTAGCGCCGAGCTCCTACAATGAGCAGTTCTTC
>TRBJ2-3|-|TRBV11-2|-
CASTFRDGTDTQYF
TGTGCCAGCACATTCAGGGATGGCACAGATACGCAGTATTTT
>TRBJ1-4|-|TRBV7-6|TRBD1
CARKTGFNEKLFF
TGTGCCAGAAAGACAGGGTTCAATGAAAAACTGTTTTTT
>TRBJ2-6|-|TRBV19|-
CASSIGSSGANVLTF
TGTGCCAGTAGTATCGGGAGTTCTGGGGCCAACGTCCTGACTTTC
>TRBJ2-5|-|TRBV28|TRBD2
CASSYSWEGETQYF
TGTGCCAGCAGTTACTCTTGGGAGGGAGAGACCCAGTACTTC
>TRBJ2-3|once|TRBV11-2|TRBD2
CASSRLAGGGDTQYF
TGTGCCAGCAGCCGCCTAGCGGGAGGTGGGGATACGCAGTATTTT
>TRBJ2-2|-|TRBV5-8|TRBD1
CASSLGQGNPGELFF
TGTGCCAGCAGCTTGGGACAGGGTAACCCCGGGGAGCTGTTTTTT
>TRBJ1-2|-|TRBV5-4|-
CASSSYRVGYGYTF
TGTGCCAGCAGCTCATACAGGGTCGGGTATGGCTACACCTTC
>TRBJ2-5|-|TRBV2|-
CASGARQTQETQYF
TGTGCCAGCGGGGCTAGACAGACCCAAGAGACCCAGTACTTC